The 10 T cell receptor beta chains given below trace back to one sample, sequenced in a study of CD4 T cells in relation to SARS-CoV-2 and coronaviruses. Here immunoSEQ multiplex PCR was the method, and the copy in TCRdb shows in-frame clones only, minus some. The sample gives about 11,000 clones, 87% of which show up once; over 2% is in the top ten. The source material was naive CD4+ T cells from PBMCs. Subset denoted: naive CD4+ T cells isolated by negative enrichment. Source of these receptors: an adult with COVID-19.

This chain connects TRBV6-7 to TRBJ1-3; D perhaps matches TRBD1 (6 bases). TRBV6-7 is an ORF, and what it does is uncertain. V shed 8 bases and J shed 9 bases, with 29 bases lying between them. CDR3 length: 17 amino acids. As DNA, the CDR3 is TGTGCCAGCTTCCAATGGGCGTACAGGGCGGGAAAAGTCACCATATATTTT. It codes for CASFQWAYRAGKVTIYF.

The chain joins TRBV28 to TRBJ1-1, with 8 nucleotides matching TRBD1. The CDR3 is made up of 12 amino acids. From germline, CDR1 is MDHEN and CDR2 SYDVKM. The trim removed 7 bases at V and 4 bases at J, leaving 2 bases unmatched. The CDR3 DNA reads TGTGCCAGCAATACAGGGGGCACTGAAGCTTTCTTT. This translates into CASNTGGTEAFF.

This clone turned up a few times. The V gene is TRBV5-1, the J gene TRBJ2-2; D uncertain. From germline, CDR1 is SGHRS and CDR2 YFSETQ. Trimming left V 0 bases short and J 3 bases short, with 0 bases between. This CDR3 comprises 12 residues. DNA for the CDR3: TGCGCCAGCAGCTTGGACACCGGGGAGCTGTTTTTT. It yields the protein CASSLDTGELFF.

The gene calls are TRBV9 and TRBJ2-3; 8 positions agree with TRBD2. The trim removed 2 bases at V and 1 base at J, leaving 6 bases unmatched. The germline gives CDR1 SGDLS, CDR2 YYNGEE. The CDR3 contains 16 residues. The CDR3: CASSVRGGLGTDTQYF. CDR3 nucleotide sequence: TGTGCCAGCAGCGTTCGGGGGGGTTTGGGCACAGATACGCAGTATTTT.

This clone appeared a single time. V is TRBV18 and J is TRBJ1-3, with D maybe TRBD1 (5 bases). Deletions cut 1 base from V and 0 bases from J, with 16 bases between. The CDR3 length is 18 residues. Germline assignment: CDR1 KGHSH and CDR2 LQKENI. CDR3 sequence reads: CASSPLSQGPDSGNTIYF. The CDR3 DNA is TGTGCCAGCTCACCACTGTCCCAGGGCCCAGACTCTGGAAACACCATATATTTT.

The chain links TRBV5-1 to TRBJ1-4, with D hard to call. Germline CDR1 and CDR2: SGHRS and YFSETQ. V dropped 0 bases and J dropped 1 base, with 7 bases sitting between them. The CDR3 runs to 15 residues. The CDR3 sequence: CASSLEVGTNEKLFF. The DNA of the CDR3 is TGCGCCAGCAGCTTGGAGGTGGGAACTAATGAAAAACTGTTTTTT.

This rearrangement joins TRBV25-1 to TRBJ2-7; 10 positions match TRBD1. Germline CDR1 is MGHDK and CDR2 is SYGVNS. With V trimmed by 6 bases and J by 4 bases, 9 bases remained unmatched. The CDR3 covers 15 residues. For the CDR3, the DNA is TGTGCCAGCAGGACCCAGACAGGGGGCAGGTACGAGCAGTACTTC. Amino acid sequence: CASRTQTGGRYEQYF.

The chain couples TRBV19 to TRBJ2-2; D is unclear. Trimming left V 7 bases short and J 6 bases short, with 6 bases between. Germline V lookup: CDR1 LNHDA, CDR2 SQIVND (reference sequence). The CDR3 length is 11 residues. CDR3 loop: CASISSGELFF. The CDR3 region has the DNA TGTGCCAGTATTTCTTCCGGGGAGCTGTTTTTT.

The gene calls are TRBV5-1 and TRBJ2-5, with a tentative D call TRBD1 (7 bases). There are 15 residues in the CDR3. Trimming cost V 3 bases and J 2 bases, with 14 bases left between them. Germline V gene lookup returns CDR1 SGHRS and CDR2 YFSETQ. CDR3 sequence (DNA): TGCGCCAGCAGCTCGGGTGCGGGACAGCAAGAGACCCAGTACTTC. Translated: CASSSGAGQQETQYF.

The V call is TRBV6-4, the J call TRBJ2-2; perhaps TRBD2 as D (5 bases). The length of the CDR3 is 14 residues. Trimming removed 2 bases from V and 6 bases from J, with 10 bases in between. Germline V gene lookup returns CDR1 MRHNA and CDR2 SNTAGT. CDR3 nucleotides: TGTGCCAGCAGTGACGGCGGGCGCGCCGGGGAGCTGTTTTTT. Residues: CASSDGGRAGELFF.